This entry concerns a single T cell receptor (beta chain). The sample comes from a study of cytomegalovirus exposure and HLA in healthy donors. With 60 Vbeta and 13 Jbeta primers, the PCR was carried out. Clones were sequenced by immunoSEQ multiplex PCR, and TCRdb holds only the in-frame ones, with some missing. Among about 140,000 clones listed, more than 75% were seen once. Germline V CDR1 and CDR2: KGHSH, LQKENI. CDR3 length: 15 residues. J gave up 2 bases and V 4 bases, and 4 bases lay outside the gene matches. The sequenced sample was PBMCs. The sequence was collected from a man between 18 and 35 years old in good health and CMV-seropositive. The chain carries TRBV18 and TRBJ2-3; 9 nucleotides line up with TRBD2. This CDR3 reads CASSLAGVVTDTQYF. DNA of the CDR3: TGTGCCAGCTCACTAGCGGGAGTGGTCACAGATACGCAGTATTTT.